What follows are 5 T cell receptor beta chains derived from one specimen sequenced in a study of cytotoxic CD8 clonotypes in ibrutinib-treated CLL. TCRdb's table, derived via immunoSEQ multiplex PCR, lists solely in-frame clones and lacks some. The profile shows a few hundred thousand clones, around 66% of them singletons. This sample comprised PBMCs, obtained after 36 months of ibrutinib treatment. The origin of the receptors is a human donor with chronic lymphocytic leukemia.

This clone has a handful of counts. The V and J genes are TRBV5-4 and TRBJ2-7; no reliable D call. Germline V gene lookup returns CDR1 SGHNT and CDR2 YYREEE (reference sequence). V was trimmed by 4 bases and J by 1 base, leaving 15 bases between them. CDR3 length equals 15 residues. The CDR3 region is CASSEPTDTSYEQYF. CDR3 DNA sequence: TGTGCCAGCAGCGAACCCACAGATACATCCTACGAGCAGTACTTC.

The chain couples TRBV5-1 to TRBJ2-3, with 9 bases that match TRBD2. The V gene's germline CDR1 is SGHRS and CDR2 YFSETQ. The CDR3 spans 14 residues. With V trimmed by 1 base and J by 7 bases, 4 bases remained unmatched. This chain's CDR3 is CASSLLAGENTQYF. CDR3 in DNA: TGCGCCAGCAGCTTGTTAGCGGGAGAAAATACGCAGTATTTT.

The gene calls are TRBV5-1 and TRBJ2-2, with 9 nucleotides matching TRBD1. This CDR3 has 15 amino acids. The germline gives CDR1 SGHRS, CDR2 YFSETQ. With 4 bases clipped from V and 4 bases from J, the junction kept 5 bases outside the gene matches. CDR3 region: CASSTRQGGTGELFF. The CDR3 coding sequence is TGCGCCAGCAGCACCCGACAGGGGGGCACCGGGGAGCTGTTTTTT.

The chain couples TRBV5-1 to TRBJ2-1; maybe TRBD1 (5 bases). CDR3 length: 12 amino acids. Germline assignment: CDR1 SGHRS and CDR2 YFSETQ. V dropped 4 bases and J dropped 7 bases, with 9 bases sitting between them. CDR3 sequence: CASSLQVNEQFF. The CDR3 nucleotides read TGCGCCAGCAGCCTACAGGTAAATGAGCAGTTCTTC.

In this sample, this clone turned up a few times. The chain combines TRBV19 with TRBJ1-2; maybe TRBD1 (5 bases). CDR1 is LNHDA, CDR2 SQIVND, per germline (reference sequence). The germline V and J ends were trimmed by 6 bases and 2 bases, with 13 bases remaining between them. There are 14 residues in the CDR3. The CDR3 region has the DNA TGTGCCAGTAGCCGAGGGGACTCCAACTATGGCTACACCTTC. As protein: CASSRGDSNYGYTF.